This entry lists 24 T cell receptor beta chains sequenced from one sample in a study of cytomegalovirus exposure and HLA in healthy donors. The PCR made use of 60 Vbeta and 13 Jbeta primers. Measured with immunoSEQ multiplex PCR; TCRdb has only the in-frame clones, and not every one. The sample includes under 200,000 clones, around 82% of them seen just once. The sample taken for sequencing was PBMCs. These receptors all come from a man aged 55-75 years in good health and CMV-seronegative.

The chain couples TRBV7-8 to TRBJ2-7; TRBD2 is a possible D gene (5 bases). The ends were cut back, 4 bases at V and 1 base at J, with 14 bases in the middle. This CDR3 has 15 amino acids. Germline CDR1 reads SGHVS; CDR2 reads FQNEAQ. The CDR3 bases are TGTGCCAGCAGCTCCCGACGGCTAGCATCCTACGAGCAGTACTTC. It codes for CASSSRRLASYEQYF.

The V and J genes are TRBV28 and TRBJ1-5; tentatively, D is TRBD1 (5 bases). Germline V CDR1 and CDR2: MDHEN, SYDVKM. This CDR3 contains 15 residues. V was shortened by 0 bases and J by 0 bases, with 6 bases between the two germline ends. DNA of the CDR3: TGTGCCAGCAGTTTATGGACAGATAGCAATCAGCCCCAGCATTTT. Its protein product is CASSLWTDSNQPQHF.

The J gene is TRBJ1-5, the V gene TRBV6-1, with D possibly being TRBD1 (6 bases). The CDR3 runs to 14 residues. Looked up from germline, CDR1 is MNHNS and CDR2 is SASEGT. The V end was cut by 2 bases, the J end by 3 bases, with 8 bases between. The CDR3 region has the DNA TGTGCCAGCAGTGAAAGGGGGTTCAATCAGCCCCAGCATTTT. Protein: CASSERGFNQPQHF.

This clone was counted a single time. This sequence joins TRBV27 and TRBJ2-1; 9 nucleotides agree with TRBD2. Trimming at V came to 4 bases and at J to 6 bases, leaving 7 bases not matched to a gene. CDR3 length equals 15 residues. Germline CDR1 MNHEY, CDR2 SMNVEV (reference sequence). This CDR3 is CASSSLGGRANEQFF. In nucleotides, the CDR3 is TGTGCCAGCAGTTCTCTCGGCGGGAGGGCCAATGAGCAGTTCTTC.

V gene TRBV27 combines with J gene TRBJ2-1; 10 bases line up with TRBD2. The junction had 10 bases not matched to a gene; V was cut back by 5 bases and J by 9 bases. In germline, CDR1 is MNHEY, CDR2 SMNVEV (reference sequence). This CDR3 is built from 15 residues. The CDR3 reads CASSPGLAGESEQFF. The CDR3 bases are TGTGCCAGCAGTCCGGGGCTAGCGGGAGAGAGTGAGCAGTTCTTC.

The chain couples TRBV27 to TRBJ1-5; D is unclear. From germline, CDR1 is MNHEY and CDR2 SMNVEV (reference sequence). The CDR3 runs to 15 residues. The germline V and J ends were trimmed by 5 bases and 4 bases, with 15 bases remaining between them. The CDR3 sequence is CASSPTTGANQPQHF. The CDR3 nucleotides read TGTGCCAGCAGTCCGACGACTGGAGCTAATCAGCCCCAGCATTTT.

The chain carries TRBV7-3 and TRBJ2-3; 11 nucleotides line up with TRBD2. Germline CDR1 reads SGHTA; CDR2 reads FQGTGA. V was pared by 4 bases and J by 1 base, with 1 base of the junction left unmatched. This CDR3 comprises 15 residues. CDR3 residues: CASSSGLAGTDTQYF. As DNA, the CDR3 is TGTGCCAGCAGCTCGGGACTAGCGGGCACAGATACGCAGTATTTT. Full variable domain (remainder filled in from reference TRBV7-3 and TRBJ2-3): GAGVSQTPSNKVTEKGKYVELRCDPISGHTALYWYRQSLGQGPEFLIYFQGTGAADDSGLPNDRFFAVRPEGSVSTLKIQRTERGDSAVYLCASSSGLAGTDTQYFGPGTRLTVL.

This clone has a handful of counts. The chain recombines TRBV7-9 with TRBJ1-5, with no clear D. Germline assignment: CDR1 SEHNR and CDR2 FQNEAQ (reference sequence). This CDR3 is 13 amino acids long. Trimming removed 0 bases at V and 4 bases at J, with 4 bases between. The CDR3 region is CASSLAPNQPQHF. The CDR3 coding sequence is TGTGCCAGCAGCTTAGCTCCTAATCAGCCCCAGCATTTT.

The chain recombines TRBV5-4 with TRBJ1-4; 9 bases are shared with TRBD1. The V gene's germline CDR1 is SGHNT and CDR2 YYREEE (reference sequence). This CDR3 spans 14 amino acids. V lost 4 bases to trimming and J lost 6 bases; unmatched junction nucleotides: 4. In nucleotides, the CDR3 is TGTGCCAGCAGCCGGACAGGGGCCGATGAAAAACTGTTTTTT. This codes for CASSRTGADEKLFF.

The rearrangement uses TRBV10-1 and TRBJ2-7, with TRBD2 matching over 9 bases. The ends lost 3 bases at V and 0 bases at J; junction bases unmatched: 6. This CDR3 spans 16 amino acids. Germline CDR1 reads WNHNN; CDR2 reads SYGVQD (reference sequence). The CDR3 sequence: CASSEGASGNSYEQYF. DNA for the CDR3: TGCGCCAGCAGTGAAGGTGCTAGCGGGAACTCCTACGAGCAGTACTTC.

The chain is built from TRBV27 and TRBJ1-1; D ambiguous. V gave up 2 bases and J gave up 0 bases, with 7 bases separating them. The length of the CDR3 is 14 residues. Germline CDR1 and CDR2: MNHEY and SMNVEV (reference sequence). The CDR3 is CASSLAGMNTEAFF. CDR3 DNA: TGTGCCAGCAGTTTAGCAGGTATGAACACTGAAGCTTTCTTT.

The genes are TRBV6-5 and TRBJ1-1; 8 bases are a match to TRBD1. V gave up 5 bases and J gave up 2 bases; unmatched junction bases: 4. Germline V gives CDR1 MNHEY, CDR2 SVGAGI. This CDR3 has 14 residues. CDR3 nucleotide sequence: TGTGCCAGCAGTAAAGACAGGGGTAACACTGAAGCTTTCTTT. Protein: CASSKDRGNTEAFF.

The rearrangement joins TRBV19 to TRBJ2-4; unclear D gene. The CDR3 is 14 amino acids. The germline V gene encodes CDR1 LNHDA and CDR2 SQIVND (reference sequence). V shed 2 bases and J shed 0 bases, with 5 bases lying between them. Written as DNA, the CDR3 is TGTGCCAGTAGTATAACCGGAGCCAAAAACATTCAGTACTTC. It encodes CASSITGAKNIQYF.

The count of this clone is one. The chain uses TRBV6-6 and TRBJ2-2, with 9 bases fitting TRBD2. The CDR3 is 16 amino acids. The germline gives CDR1 MNHNY, CDR2 SVGAGI (reference sequence). Trimming took 8 bases from V and 1 from J; bases not matched to a gene: 8. CDR3 in DNA: TGTGCCAGCCAGGGCGGGGGGGCGGTGAACACCGGGGAGCTGTTTTTT. Protein sequence: CASQGGGAVNTGELFF.

This clone came up once. This chain joins TRBV27 and TRBJ2-5, with 12 bases lining up with TRBD1. In germline, CDR1 is MNHEY, CDR2 SMNVEV (reference sequence). V trimming: 6 bases; J trimming: 12 bases; junction bases outside the gene matches: 11. The CDR3 length is 14 residues. The CDR3 DNA reads as TGTGCCAGCAGCACCCGGGACAGGGGGCGCGAAAAGTACTTC. Residues: CASSTRDRGREKYF.

The chain combines TRBV28 with TRBJ1-2; D might be TRBD1 (6 bases). This CDR3 comprises 15 residues. Looked up from germline, CDR1 is MDHEN and CDR2 is SYDVKM. Trimming left V 7 bases short and J 7 bases short, with 22 bases between. The CDR3 DNA reads TGTGCCAGCAAGGGGGGAGGGAACTTTTACTCTGGCTACACCTTC. This codes for CASKGGGNFYSGYTF.

The chain links TRBV10-2 to TRBJ2-7; D gene uncertain. Trimming took off 9 bases at V and 2 bases at J, with 11 bases between the two ends. Germline V gene lookup returns CDR1 WSHSY and CDR2 SAAADI. CDR3 length equals 12 residues. In DNA form, the CDR3 reads TGCGCCAGTACGGAGTCACCCTACGAGCAGTACTTC. It encodes CASTESPYEQYF.

The rearrangement uses TRBV11-2 and TRBJ1-2; D is unclear. The V end was cut by 6 bases, the J end by 8 bases, with 16 bases between. The CDR3 has 13 residues. Germline CDR1 and CDR2: SGHAT and FQNNGV. CDR3 coding DNA: TGTGCCAGCAGAGCCGACACTTTCAAGGGCTACACCTTC. Encoded protein: CASRADTFKGYTF.

The table lists this clone with a few counts. The chain uses TRBV5-5 and TRBJ2-2; D may be TRBD2 (6 bases). Germline V CDR1 and CDR2: SGHKS, YYEKEE (reference sequence). V shed 2 bases and J shed 0 bases, with 14 bases lying between them. CDR3 size: 17 residues. CDR3 sequence reads: CASSFGSGYANTGELFF. As DNA, the CDR3 is TGTGCCAGCAGCTTCGGTAGCGGATACGCGAACACCGGGGAGCTGTTTTTT.

The chain recombines TRBV5-1 with TRBJ2-5; weak D call: TRBD2 (6 bases). Looked up from germline, CDR1 is SGHRS and CDR2 is YFSETQ. Trimming took off 5 bases at V and 2 bases at J, with 10 bases between the two ends. This CDR3 has 13 amino acids. The CDR3 DNA follows: TGCGCCAGCAGGTGGGGGGAGCAAGAGACCCAGTACTTC. This sequence encodes CASRWGEQETQYF.

CDR3 amino acids: CASSLEGLAFNEQFF. In DNA form, the CDR3 reads TGCGCCAGCAGCTTGGAGGGACTAGCATTCAATGAGCAGTTCTTC. The rearrangement uses TRBV5-1 and TRBJ2-1, with 9 nucleotides matching TRBD2. The germline gives CDR1 SGHRS, CDR2 YFSETQ. The V and J ends lost 0 bases and 6 bases, in that order; junction bases with no gene match: 4. CDR3 length: 15 amino acids.

The V and J genes are TRBV27 and TRBJ2-1, with TRBD2 matching over 7 bases. The trim removed 8 bases at V and 2 bases at J, leaving 9 bases unmatched. Germline CDR1 and CDR2: MNHEY and SMNVEV (reference sequence). The CDR3 totals 15 residues. In DNA, the CDR3 is TGTGCCAGCGCAATCTTAGGGACTACCTACAATGAGCAGTTCTTC. This codes for CASAILGTTYNEQFF.

This chain connects TRBV5-1 to TRBJ2-3, with 7 nucleotides matching TRBD2. From germline, CDR1 is SGHRS and CDR2 YFSETQ. Germline trimming cut 4 bases from V and 0 bases from J; bases unmatched to any gene: 5. The CDR3 spans 15 residues. CDR3 nucleotide sequence: TGCGCCAGCAGCGGTAGCGGGTGGAGCACAGATACGCAGTATTTT. Translation: CASSGSGWSTDTQYF. Full variable domain (outside the CDR3, taken from reference TRBV5-1 and TRBJ2-3): KAGVTQTPRYLIKTRGQQVTLSCSPISGHRSVSWYQQTPGQGLQFLFEYFSETQRNKGNFPGRFSGRQFSNSRSEMNVSTLELGDSALYLCASSGSGWSTDTQYFGPGTRLTVL.

In nucleotides, the CDR3 is TGTGCCAGCGGGACAGGGTTCGCTGAAGCTTTCTTT. Translated: CASGTGFAEAFF. The chain joins TRBV6-1 to TRBJ1-1; 9 bases are shared with TRBD1. Germline V gene sequence: CDR1 MNHNS, CDR2 SASEGT. This CDR3 region has 12 residues. Trimming removed 8 bases from V and 6 bases from J; junction bases left unmatched: 4.